Listed here are 6 T cell receptor beta chains from one sample, sequenced in a study of CD8 T cells in Susac syndrome. A quantity of 0.5 to 1 ug RNA underwent reverse transcription using random hexamers. Each CDR3 protein gets one entry after TCRdb re-called the immunoSEQ multiplex PCR reads with MiXCR. The table lists approximately 74,000 distinct CDR3 sequences, approximately 93% of them singletons. The specimen was CD8+ T cells from PBMCs. The receptor set was obtained from a human donor with Susac syndrome.

The chain carries TRBV6-6 and TRBJ2-1, with 7 bases matching TRBD2. The V gene end was trimmed by 6 bases and the J gene end by 7 bases; junction bases not matched to a gene: 12. From germline, CDR1 is MNHNY and CDR2 SVGAGI (reference sequence). This CDR3 is 15 amino acids long. This CDR3 is CASRTLSGYSNEQFF. As DNA, the CDR3 is TGTGCCAGCAGAACCCTTAGCGGGTATTCGAATGAGCAGTTCTTC.

The V and J genes are TRBV12-3 or TRBV12-4 and TRBJ2-5; no reliable D call. There are 13 residues in the CDR3. Between the trimmed V and J ends, which lost 6 bases and 2 bases, there was a span of 10 bases. CDR3 coding DNA: TGTGCCAGCAGCTTTCTCCATCAAGAGACCCAGTACTTC. Its translation is CASSFLHQETQYF.

The rearrangement links TRBV6-2 or TRBV6-3 to TRBJ1-4, with D unclear. Per the germline V gene, CDR1 is MNHEY and CDR2 is SVGEGT. This CDR3 is 16 amino acids long. Trimming shortened V by 0 bases and J by 8 bases, and 16 bases separated the two germline ends. The chain's CDR3 is CASSYSGGPIEEKLFF. CDR3 DNA sequence: TGTGCCAGCAGTTACTCGGGCGGTCCTATTGAGGAAAAACTGTTTTTT.

The V and J genes are TRBV9 and TRBJ1-2; D not resolved. V was clipped by 0 bases and J by 8 bases, with 11 bases between them. The CDR3 is made up of 13 amino acids. Germline V gene sequence: CDR1 SGDLS, CDR2 YYNGEE. CDR3 DNA sequence: TGTGCCAGCAGCGTAGGACCCCTCACAGGCTACACCTTC. Protein product: CASSVGPLTGYTF.

V is TRBV6-5 and J is TRBJ2-3; 7 bases are a match to TRBD2. V shed 0 bases, J shed 0 bases, and the junction held 6 bases outside the gene matches. The CDR3 consists of 17 residues. CDR1 and CDR2 from the germline V gene are MNHEY and SVGAGI. The CDR3 sequence is CASSYSGLAVSTDTQYF. CDR3 coding DNA: TGTGCCAGCAGTTACTCTGGGCTAGCGGTTAGCACAGATACGCAGTATTTT.

The rearrangement uses TRBV11-2 and TRBJ2-2; 8 bases align to TRBD1. Germline assignment: CDR1 SGHAT and CDR2 FQNNGV. After removal of 5 bases from V and 5 bases from J, the junction contained 7 bases not matched to a gene. This CDR3 region has 15 residues. This CDR3 is CASSDRGVLTGELFF. The CDR3 DNA follows: TGTGCCAGCAGCGACAGGGGAGTTTTAACCGGGGAGCTGTTTTTT.